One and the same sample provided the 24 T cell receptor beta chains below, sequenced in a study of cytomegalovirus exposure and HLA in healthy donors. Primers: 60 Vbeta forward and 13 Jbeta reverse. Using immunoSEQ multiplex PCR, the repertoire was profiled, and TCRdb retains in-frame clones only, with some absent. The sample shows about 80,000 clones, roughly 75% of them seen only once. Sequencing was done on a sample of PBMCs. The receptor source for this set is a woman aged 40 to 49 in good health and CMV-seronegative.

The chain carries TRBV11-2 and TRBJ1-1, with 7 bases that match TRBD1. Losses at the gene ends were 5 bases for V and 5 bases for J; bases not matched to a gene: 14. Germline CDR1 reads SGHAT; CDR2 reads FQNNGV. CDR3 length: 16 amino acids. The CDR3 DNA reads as TGTGCCAGCAGCCCGGAGCGACAGGGACCGAGAACTGAAGCTTTCTTT. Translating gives CASSPERQGPRTEAFF.

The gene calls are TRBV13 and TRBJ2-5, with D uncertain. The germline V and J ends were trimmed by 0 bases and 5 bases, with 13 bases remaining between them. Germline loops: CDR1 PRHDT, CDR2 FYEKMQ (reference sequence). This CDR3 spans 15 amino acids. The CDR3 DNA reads TGTGCCAGCAGCTTAGGTCACACCCCTAGGGAGACCCAGTACTTC. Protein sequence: CASSLGHTPRETQYF.

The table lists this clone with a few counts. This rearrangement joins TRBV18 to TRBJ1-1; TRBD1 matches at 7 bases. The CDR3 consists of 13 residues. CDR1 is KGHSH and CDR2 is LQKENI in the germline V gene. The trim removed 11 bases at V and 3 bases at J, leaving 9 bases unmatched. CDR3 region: CAAQGGLDTEAFF. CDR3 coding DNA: TGTGCCGCCCAGGGGGGCTTGGACACTGAAGCTTTCTTT.

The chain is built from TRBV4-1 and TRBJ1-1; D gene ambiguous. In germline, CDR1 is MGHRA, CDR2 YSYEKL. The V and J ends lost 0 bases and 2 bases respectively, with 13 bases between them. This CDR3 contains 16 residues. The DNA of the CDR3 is TGCGCCAGCAGCCAAGATAGCCCGCCGGCAAACACTGAAGCTTTCTTT. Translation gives CASSQDSPPANTEAFF.

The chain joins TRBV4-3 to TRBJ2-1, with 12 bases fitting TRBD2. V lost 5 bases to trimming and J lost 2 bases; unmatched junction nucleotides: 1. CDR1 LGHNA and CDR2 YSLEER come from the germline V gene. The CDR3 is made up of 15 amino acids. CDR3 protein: CASSTSGGTYNEQFF. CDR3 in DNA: TGCGCCAGCAGCACTAGCGGGGGGACCTACAATGAGCAGTTCTTC.

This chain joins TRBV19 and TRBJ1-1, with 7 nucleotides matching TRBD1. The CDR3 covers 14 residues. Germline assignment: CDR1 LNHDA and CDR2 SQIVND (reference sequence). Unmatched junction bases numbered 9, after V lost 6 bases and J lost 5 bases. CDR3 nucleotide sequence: TGTGCCAGTAGGACACAGGGGATGACGACTGAAGCTTTCTTT. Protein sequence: CASRTQGMTTEAFF.

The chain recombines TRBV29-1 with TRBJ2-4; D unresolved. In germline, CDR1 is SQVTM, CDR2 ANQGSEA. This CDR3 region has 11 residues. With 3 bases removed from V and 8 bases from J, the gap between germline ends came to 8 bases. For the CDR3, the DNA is TGCAGCGTTGACAGAGAGGACATTCAGTACTTC. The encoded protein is CSVDREDIQYF.

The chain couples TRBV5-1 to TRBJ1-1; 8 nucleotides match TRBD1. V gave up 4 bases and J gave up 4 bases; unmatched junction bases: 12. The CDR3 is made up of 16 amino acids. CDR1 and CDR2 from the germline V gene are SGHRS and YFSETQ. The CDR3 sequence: CASSEGTGSLGTEAFF. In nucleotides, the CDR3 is TGCGCCAGCAGCGAGGGGACAGGAAGCCTCGGCACTGAAGCTTTCTTT.

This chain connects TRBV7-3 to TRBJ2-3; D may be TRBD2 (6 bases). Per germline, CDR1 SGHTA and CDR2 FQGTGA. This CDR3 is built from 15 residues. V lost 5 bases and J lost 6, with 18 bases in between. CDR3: CASSRLASPSDTQYF. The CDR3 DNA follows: TGTGCCAGCAGCCGGCTAGCGAGCCCTTCGGATACGCAGTATTTT.

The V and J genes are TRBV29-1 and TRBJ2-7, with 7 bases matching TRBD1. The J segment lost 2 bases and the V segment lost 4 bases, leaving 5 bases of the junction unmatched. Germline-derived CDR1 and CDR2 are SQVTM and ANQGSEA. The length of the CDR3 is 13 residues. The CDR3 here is CSVVGQPTYEQYF. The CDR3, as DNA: TGCAGCGTTGTGGGACAGCCTACCTACGAGCAGTACTTC.

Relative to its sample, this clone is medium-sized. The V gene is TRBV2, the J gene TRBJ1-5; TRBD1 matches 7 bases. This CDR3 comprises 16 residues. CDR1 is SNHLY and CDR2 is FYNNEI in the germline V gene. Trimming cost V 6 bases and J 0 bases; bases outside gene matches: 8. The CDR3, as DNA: TGTGCCAGCAGCCCAAAGGGACAGATTAGCAATCAGCCCCAGCATTTT. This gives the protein CASSPKGQISNQPQHF. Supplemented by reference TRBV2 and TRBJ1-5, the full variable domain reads EPEVTQTPSHQVTQMGQEVILRCVPISNHLYFYWYRQILGQKVEFLVSFYNNEISEKSEIFDDQFSVERPDGSNFTLKIRSTKLEDSAMYFCASSPKGQISNQPQHFGDGTRLSIL.

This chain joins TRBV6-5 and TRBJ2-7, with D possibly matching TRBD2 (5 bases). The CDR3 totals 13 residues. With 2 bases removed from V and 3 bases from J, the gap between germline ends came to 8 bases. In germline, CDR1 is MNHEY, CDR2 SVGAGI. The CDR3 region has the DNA TGTGCCAGCAGTTACCAGCGGAGCTACGAGCAGTACTTC. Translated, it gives CASSYQRSYEQYF.

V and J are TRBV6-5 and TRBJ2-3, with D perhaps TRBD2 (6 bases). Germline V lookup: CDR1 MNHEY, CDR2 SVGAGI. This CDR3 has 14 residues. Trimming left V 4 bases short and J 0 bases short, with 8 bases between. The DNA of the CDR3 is TGTGCCAGCAGTTTCGGAGGGAGCACAGATACGCAGTATTTT. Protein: CASSFGGSTDTQYF.

CDR3 residues: CASSEFKGKAYEQYF. The CDR3 DNA reads as TGTGCCAGCAGTGAATTTAAAGGAAAAGCGTACGAGCAGTACTTC. The rearrangement uses TRBV25-1 and TRBJ2-7; D gene unclear. V was clipped by 1 base and J by 4 bases, with 14 bases between them. Germline V gene data show CDR1 as MGHDK and CDR2 as SYGVNS. This CDR3 contains 15 residues.

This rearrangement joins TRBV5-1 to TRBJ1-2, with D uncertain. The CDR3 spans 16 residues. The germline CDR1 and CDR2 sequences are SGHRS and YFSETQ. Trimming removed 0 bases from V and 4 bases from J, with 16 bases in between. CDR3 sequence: CASSLDPGRGGYGYTF. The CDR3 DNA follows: TGCGCCAGCAGCTTGGACCCTGGTCGCGGCGGCTATGGCTACACCTTC.

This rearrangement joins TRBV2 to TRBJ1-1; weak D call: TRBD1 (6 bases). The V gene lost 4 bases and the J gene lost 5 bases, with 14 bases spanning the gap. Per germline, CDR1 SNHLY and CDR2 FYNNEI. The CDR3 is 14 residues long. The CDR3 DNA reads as TGTGCCAGCAGTGGCCTCGGGGGGCGTACTGAAGCTTTCTTT. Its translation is CASSGLGGRTEAFF.

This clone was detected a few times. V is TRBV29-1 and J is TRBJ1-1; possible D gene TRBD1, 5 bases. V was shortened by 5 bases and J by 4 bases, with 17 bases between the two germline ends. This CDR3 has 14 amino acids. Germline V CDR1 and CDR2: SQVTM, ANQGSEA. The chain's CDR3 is CSVLMGTRSTEAFF. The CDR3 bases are TGCAGCGTTCTAATGGGGACTAGGAGCACTGAAGCTTTCTTT.

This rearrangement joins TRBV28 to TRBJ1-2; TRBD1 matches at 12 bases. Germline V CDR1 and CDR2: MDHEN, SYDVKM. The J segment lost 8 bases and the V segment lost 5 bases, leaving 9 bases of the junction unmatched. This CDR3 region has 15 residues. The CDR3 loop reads CASSRGTGGLEGYTF. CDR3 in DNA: TGTGCCAGCAGTCGTGGGACAGGGGGCCTAGAAGGCTACACCTTC.

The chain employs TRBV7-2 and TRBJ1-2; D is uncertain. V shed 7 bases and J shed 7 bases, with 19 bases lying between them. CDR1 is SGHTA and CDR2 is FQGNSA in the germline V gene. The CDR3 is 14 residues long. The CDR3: CASTKEGRILGYTF. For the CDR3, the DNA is TGTGCCAGCACCAAAGAGGGTAGGATCCTTGGCTACACCTTC.

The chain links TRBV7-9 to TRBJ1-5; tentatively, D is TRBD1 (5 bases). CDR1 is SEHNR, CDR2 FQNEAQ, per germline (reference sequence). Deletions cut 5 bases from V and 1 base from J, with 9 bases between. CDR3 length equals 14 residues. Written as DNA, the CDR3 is TGTGCCAGCAGCGCGGACAACAGCAATCAGCCCCAGCATTTT. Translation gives CASSADNSNQPQHF.

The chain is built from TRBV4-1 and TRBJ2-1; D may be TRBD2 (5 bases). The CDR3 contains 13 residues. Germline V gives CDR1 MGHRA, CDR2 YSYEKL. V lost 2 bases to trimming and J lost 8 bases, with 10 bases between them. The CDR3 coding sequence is TGCGCCAGCAGCCAATTGCCCGGGGATGAGCAGTTCTTC. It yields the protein CASSQLPGDEQFF.

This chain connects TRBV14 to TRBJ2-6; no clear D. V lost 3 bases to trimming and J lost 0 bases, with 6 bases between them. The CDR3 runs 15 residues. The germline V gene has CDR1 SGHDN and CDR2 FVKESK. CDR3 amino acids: CASSQLASGANVLTF. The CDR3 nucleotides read TGTGCCAGCAGCCAGTTAGCCTCTGGGGCCAACGTCCTGACTTTC.

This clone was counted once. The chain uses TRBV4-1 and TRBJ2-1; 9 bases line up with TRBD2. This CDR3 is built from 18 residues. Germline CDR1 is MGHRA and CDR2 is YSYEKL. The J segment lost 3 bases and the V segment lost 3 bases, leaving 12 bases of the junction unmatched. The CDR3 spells CASSQAPSGTSLYNEQFF. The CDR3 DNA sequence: TGCGCCAGCAGCCAGGCCCCAAGCGGGACTAGCCTCTACAATGAGCAGTTCTTC.

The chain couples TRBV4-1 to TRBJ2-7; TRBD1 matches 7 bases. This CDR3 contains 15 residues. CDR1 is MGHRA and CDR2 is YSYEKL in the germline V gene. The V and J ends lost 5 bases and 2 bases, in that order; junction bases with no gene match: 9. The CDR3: CASSDRDRAPYEQYF. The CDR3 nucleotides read TGCGCCAGCAGCGACCGGGACAGAGCACCCTACGAGCAGTACTTC.